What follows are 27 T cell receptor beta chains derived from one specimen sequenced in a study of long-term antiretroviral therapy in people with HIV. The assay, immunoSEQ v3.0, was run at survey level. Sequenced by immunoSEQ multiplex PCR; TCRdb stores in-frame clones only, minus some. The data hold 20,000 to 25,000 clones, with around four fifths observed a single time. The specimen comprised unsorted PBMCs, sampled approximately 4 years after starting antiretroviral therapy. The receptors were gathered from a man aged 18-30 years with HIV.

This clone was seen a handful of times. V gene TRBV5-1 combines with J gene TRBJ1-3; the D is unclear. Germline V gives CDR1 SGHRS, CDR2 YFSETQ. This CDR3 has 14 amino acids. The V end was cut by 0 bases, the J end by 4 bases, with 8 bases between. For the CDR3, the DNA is TGCGCCAGCAGCTTGGCCGAAGGAGGAAACACCATATATTTT. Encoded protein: CASSLAEGGNTIYF.

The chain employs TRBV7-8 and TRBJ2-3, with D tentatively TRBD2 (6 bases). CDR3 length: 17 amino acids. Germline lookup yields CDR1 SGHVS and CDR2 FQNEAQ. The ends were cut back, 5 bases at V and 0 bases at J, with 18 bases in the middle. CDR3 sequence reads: CASSLRRGSGSTDTQYF. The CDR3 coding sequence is TGTGCCAGCAGCCTAAGGCGGGGTAGCGGTAGCACAGATACGCAGTATTTT. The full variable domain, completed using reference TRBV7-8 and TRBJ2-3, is GAGVSQSPRYKVAKRGQDVALRCDPISGHVSLFWYQQALGQGPEFLTYFQNEAQLDKSGLPSDRFFAERPEGSVSTLKIQRTQQEDSAVYLCASSLRRGSGSTDTQYFGPGTRLTVL.

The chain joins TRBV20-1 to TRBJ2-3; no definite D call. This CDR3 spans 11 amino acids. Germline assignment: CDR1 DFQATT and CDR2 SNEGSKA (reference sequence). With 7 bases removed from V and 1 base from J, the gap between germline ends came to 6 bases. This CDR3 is CSGQGTDTQYF. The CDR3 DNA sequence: TGCAGTGGGCAGGGCACAGATACGCAGTATTTT.

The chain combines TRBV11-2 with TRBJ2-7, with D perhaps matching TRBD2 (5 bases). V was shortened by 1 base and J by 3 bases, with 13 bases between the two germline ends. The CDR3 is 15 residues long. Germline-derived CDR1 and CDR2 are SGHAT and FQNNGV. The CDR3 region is CASSLAPLANYEQYV. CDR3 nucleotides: TGTGCCAGCAGCTTAGCCCCCCTAGCTAACTACGAGCAGTACGTC.

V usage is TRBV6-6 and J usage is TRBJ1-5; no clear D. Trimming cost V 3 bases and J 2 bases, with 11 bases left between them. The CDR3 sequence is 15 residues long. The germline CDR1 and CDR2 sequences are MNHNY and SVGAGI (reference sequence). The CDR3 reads CASSYTSTGNQPQHF. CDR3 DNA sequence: TGTGCCAGCAGTTATACCTCGACCGGCAATCAGCCCCAGCATTTT.

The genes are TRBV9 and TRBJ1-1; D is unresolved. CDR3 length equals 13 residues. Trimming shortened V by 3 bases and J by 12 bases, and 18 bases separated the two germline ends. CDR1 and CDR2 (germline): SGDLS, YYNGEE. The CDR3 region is CASSANPEVGTFF. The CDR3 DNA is TGTGCCAGCAGCGCCAACCCAGAGGTTGGGACTTTCTTT.

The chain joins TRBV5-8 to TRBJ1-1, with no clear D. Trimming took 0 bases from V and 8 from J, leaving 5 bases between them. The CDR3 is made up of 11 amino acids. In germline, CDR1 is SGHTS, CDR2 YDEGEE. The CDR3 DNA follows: TGTGCCAGCAGCTTGGGTTGGGAAGCTTTCTTT. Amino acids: CASSLGWEAFF. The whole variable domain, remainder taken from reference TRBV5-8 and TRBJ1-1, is EAGVTQSPTHLIKTRGQQATLRCSPISGHTSVYWYQQALGLGLQFLLWYDEGEERNRGNFPPRFSGRQFPNYSSELNVNALELEDSALYLCASSLGWEAFFGQGTRLTVV.

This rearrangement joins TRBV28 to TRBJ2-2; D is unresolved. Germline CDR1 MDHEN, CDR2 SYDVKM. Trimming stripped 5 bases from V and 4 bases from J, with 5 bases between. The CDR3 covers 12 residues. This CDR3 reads CASSLFTGELFF. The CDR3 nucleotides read TGTGCCAGCAGTCTCTTCACCGGGGAGCTGTTTTTT. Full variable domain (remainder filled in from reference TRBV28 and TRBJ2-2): DVKVTQSSRYLVKRTGEKVFLECVQDMDHENMFWYRQDPGLGLRLIYFSYDVKMKEKGDIPEGYSVSREKKERFSLILESASTNQTSMYLCASSLFTGELFFGEGSRLTVL.

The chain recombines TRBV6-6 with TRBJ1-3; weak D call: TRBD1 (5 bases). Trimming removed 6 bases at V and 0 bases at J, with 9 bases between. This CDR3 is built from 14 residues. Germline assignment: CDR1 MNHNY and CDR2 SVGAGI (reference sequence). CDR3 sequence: CASRQGGSGNTIYF. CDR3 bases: TGTGCCAGCAGGCAGGGAGGCTCTGGAAACACCATATATTTT.

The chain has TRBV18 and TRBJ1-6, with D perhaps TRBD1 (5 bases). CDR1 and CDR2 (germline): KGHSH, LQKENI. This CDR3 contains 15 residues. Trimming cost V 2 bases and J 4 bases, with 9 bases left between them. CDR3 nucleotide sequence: TGTGCCAGCTCACCAGGGCGGGGGTATAATTCACCCCTCCACTTT. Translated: CASSPGRGYNSPLHF.

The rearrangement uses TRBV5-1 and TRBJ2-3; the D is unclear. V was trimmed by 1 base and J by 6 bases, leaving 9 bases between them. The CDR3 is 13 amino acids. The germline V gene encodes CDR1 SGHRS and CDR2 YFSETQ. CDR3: CASSLIPGDTQYF. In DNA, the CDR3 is TGCGCCAGCAGCTTGATACCGGGCGATACGCAGTATTTT.

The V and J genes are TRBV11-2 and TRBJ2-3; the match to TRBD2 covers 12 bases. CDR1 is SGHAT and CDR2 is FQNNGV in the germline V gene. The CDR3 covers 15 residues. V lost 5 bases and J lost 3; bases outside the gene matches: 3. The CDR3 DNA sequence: TGTGCCAGCAGCCTAGCGGGGGGGCAGACAGATACGCAGTATTTT. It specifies CASSLAGGQTDTQYF.

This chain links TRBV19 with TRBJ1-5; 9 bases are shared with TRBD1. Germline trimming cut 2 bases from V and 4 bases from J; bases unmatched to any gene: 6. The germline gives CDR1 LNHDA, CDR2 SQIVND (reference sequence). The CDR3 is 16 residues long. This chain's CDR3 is CASSIIGQGLNQPQHF. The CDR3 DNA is TGTGCCAGTAGTATAATCGGACAGGGGCTTAATCAGCCCCAGCATTTT. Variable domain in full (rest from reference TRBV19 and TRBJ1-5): DGGITQSPKYLFRKEGQNVTLSCEQNLNHDAMYWYRQDPGQGLRLIYYSQIVNDFQKGDIAEGYSVSREKKESFPLTVTSAQKNPTAFYLCASSIIGQGLNQPQHFGDGTRLSIL.

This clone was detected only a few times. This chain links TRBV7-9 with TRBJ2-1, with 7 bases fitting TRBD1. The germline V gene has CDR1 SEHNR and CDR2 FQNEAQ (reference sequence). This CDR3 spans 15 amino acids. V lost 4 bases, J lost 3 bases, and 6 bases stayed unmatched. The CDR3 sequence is CASSWDRGSYNEQFF. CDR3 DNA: TGTGCCAGCAGCTGGGACAGAGGTAGCTACAATGAGCAGTTCTTC.

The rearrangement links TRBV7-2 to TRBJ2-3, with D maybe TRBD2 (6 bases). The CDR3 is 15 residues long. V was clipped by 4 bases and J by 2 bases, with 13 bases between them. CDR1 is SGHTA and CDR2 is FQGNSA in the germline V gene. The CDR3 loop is CASSSSGRYTDTQYF. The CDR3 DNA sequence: TGTGCCAGCAGCTCGAGCGGGCGGTACACAGATACGCAGTATTTT.

The CDR3 nucleotides are TGCGCCAGCAGCCAAGATTATTCTCCAGGGGGCGATGGCTACACCTTC. Its protein product is CASSQDYSPGGDGYTF. This chain connects TRBV4-1 to TRBJ1-2; 8 bases align to TRBD1. CDR3 length: 16 residues. Unmatched junction bases numbered 9, after V lost 0 bases and J lost 6 bases. Germline CDR1 and CDR2: MGHRA and YSYEKL.

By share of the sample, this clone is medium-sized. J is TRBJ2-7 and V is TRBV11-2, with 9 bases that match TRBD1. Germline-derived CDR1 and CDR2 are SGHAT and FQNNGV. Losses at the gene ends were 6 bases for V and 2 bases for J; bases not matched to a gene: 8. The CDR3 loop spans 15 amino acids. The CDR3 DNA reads TGTGCCAGCAGACCAACCGACAGGGGGACCTACGAGCAGTACTTC. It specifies CASRPTDRGTYEQYF.

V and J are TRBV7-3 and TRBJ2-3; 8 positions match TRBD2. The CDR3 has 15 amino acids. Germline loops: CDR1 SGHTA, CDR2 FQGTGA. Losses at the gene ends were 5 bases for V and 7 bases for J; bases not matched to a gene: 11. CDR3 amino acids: CASSLSGGTQYTQYF. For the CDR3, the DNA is TGTGCCAGCAGCCTAAGCGGGGGAACACAATATACGCAGTATTTT.

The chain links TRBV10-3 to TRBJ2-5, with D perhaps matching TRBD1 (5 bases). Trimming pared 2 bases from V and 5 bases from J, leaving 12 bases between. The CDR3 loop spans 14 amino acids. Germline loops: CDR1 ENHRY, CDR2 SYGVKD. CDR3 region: CAISEGQGWETQYF. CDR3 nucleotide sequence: TGTGCCATCAGTGAGGGGCAGGGTTGGGAGACCCAGTACTTC.

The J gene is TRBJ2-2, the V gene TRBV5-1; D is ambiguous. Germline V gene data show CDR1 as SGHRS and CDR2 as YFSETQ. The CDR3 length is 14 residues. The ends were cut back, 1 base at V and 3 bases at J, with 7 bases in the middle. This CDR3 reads CASSLLSDTGELFF. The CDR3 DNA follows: TGCGCCAGCAGCTTGTTGTCAGACACCGGGGAGCTGTTTTTT.

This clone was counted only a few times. The CDR3 spells CASSQADNSNQPQHF. The DNA of the CDR3 is TGCGCCAGCAGCCAGGCGGACAATAGCAATCAGCCCCAGCATTTT. The chain recombines TRBV4-1 with TRBJ1-5; tentative D call: TRBD1 (5 bases). Trimming removed 3 bases at V and 0 bases at J, with 9 bases between. This CDR3 has 15 residues. The V gene's germline CDR1 is MGHRA and CDR2 YSYEKL.

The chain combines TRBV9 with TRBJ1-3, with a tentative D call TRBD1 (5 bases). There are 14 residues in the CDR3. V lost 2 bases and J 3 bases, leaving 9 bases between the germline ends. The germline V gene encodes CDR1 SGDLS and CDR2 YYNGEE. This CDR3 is CASSVRQSGNTIYF. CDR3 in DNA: TGTGCCAGCAGCGTTAGACAGAGTGGAAACACCATATATTTT.

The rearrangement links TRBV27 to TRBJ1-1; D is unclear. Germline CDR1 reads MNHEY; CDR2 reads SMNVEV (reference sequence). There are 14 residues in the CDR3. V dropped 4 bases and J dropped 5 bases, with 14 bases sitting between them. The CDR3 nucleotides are TGTGCCAGCAGTTCCCCCGAGGCTTGGACTGAAGCTTTCTTT. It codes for CASSSPEAWTEAFF.

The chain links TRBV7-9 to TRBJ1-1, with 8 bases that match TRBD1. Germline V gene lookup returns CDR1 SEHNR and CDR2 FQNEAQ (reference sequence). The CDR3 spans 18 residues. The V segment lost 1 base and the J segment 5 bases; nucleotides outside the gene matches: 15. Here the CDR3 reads CASSLGLGQGARGTEAFF. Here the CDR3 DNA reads TGTGCCAGCAGCTTAGGGTTGGGTCAGGGGGCTCGGGGGACTGAAGCTTTCTTT.

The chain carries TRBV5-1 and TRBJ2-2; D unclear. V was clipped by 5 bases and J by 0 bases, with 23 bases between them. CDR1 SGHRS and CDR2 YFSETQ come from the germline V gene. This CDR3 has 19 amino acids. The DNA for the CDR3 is TGCGCCAGCAGAAAAGGGATTTTGAGTGGGCCCGCGAACACCGGGGAGCTGTTTTTT. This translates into CASRKGILSGPANTGELFF.

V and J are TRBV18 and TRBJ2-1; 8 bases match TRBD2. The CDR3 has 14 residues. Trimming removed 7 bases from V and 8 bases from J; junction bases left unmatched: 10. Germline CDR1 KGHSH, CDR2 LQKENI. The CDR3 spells CASLRGAAQDEQFF. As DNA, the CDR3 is TGTGCCAGCTTGCGGGGGGCCGCTCAGGATGAGCAGTTCTTC.

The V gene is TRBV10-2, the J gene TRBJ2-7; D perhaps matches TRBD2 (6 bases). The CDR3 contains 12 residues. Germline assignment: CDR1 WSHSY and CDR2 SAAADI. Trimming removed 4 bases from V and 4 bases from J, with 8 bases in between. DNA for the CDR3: TGCGCCAGCAGTGGTGGGGGGTACGAGCAGTACGTC. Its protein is CASSGGGYEQYV.